This TCR beta chain was obtained from a study of blood T cell repertoires in COVID-19. Per germline, CDR1 SGHVS and CDR2 FNYEAQ. V was clipped by 3 bases and J by 6 bases; unmatched bases: 4. The CDR3 loop spans 14 amino acids. The table came from immunoSEQ multiplex PCR; TCRdb's copy has only in-frame clones and leaves some out. The table records roughly 56,000 clones, 85% of them present only once. The rearrangement links TRBV7-6 to TRBJ2-7, with TRBD1 matching 11 bases. Specimen: peripheral blood. The clonotype originates from a man aged 65 to 79 with acute or convalescent COVID-19. For the CDR3, the DNA is TGTGCCAGCAGCTTTCAGGACAGGGGGCCCGAGCAGTACTTC. It translates to CASSFQDRGPEQYF.